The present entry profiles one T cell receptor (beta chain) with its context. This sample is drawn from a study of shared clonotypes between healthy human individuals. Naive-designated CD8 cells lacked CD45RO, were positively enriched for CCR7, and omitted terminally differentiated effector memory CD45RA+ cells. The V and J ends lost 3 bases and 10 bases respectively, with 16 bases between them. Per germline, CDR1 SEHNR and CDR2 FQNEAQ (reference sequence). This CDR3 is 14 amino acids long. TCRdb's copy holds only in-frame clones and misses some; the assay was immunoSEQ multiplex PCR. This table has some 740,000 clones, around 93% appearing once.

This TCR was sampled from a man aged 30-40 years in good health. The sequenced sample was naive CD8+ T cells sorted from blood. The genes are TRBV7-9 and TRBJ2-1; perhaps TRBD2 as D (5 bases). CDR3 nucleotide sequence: TGTGCCAGCAGCTTCCCGGACTCGCCCCGAGAGCAGTTCTTC. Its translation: CASSFPDSPREQFF.